One and the same sample provided the 20 T cell receptor beta chains below, sequenced in a study of blood T cell repertoires in COVID-19 (dated by TCRdb to between 2020 and 2021). Library preparation used the immunoSEQ multiplex PCR assay. The clones in this table, taken by TCRdb from immuneACCESS, are in-frame only. Not every clone is retained; where verified, under half of the shortfall comes from an unresolved V gene, and the cause of the rest is unknown. This sample holds 300,000 to 350,000 clones; about nine tenths were observed only once. In total, the top ten clones hold about 9.8% of the sample. Source material: PBMCs or T cells enriched from blood (not recorded which). The receptors here all came from a young woman who had recovered from COVID-19.

The chain recombines TRBV28 with TRBJ2-1; 11 bases line up with TRBD2. Germline V gene sequence: CDR1 MDHEN, CDR2 SYDVKM. The V and J ends lost 6 bases and 0 bases, in that order; junction bases with no gene match: 4. CDR3 size: 16 residues. CDR3 DNA sequence: TGTGCCAGCAGCCGACTAGCGGGACTCTCCTACAATGAGCAGTTCTTC. This encodes CASSRLAGLSYNEQFF.

The V gene is TRBV12-3 or TRBV12-4, the J gene TRBJ1-4; TRBD1 is a possible D gene (6 bases). CDR3 length: 12 residues. Trimming took off 5 bases at V and 7 bases at J, with 8 bases between the two ends. The CDR3 nucleotides read TGTGCCAGCAGTCCACAGGGTGAAAAACTGTTTTTT. Translation: CASSPQGEKLFF.

The J gene is TRBJ2-3, the V gene TRBV4-3; 8 positions match TRBD2. V was clipped by 1 base and J by 2 bases; unmatched bases: 5. The length of the CDR3 is 16 residues. Germline lookup yields CDR1 LGHNA and CDR2 YSLEER. The CDR3, as DNA: TGCGCCAGCAGCCAAGGCGTGCGGGGGGTCACAGATACGCAGTATTTT. Protein sequence: CASSQGVRGVTDTQYF.

The V call is TRBV6-6, the J call TRBJ1-2; tentatively, D is TRBD1 (5 bases). V was pared by 0 bases and J by 6 bases, with 11 bases between. The CDR3 spans 14 residues. CDR1 is MNHNY, CDR2 SVGAGI, per germline (reference sequence). The CDR3 nucleotides are TGTGCCAGCAGTTACTCGGGCGGGGCAAATGGCTACACCTTC. Translated: CASSYSGGANGYTF.

CDR3 nucleotides: TGTGCCAGCAGTTATAGGACAGGGGGCAGGAACACTGAAGCTTTCTTT. As protein: CASSYRTGGRNTEAFF. The chain uses TRBV6-5 and TRBJ1-1, with 11 bases aligning to TRBD1. From germline, CDR1 is MNHEY and CDR2 SVGAGI. V was pared by 3 bases and J by 1 base, with 4 bases of the junction left unmatched. The CDR3 has 16 amino acids.

This clone came up once. The chain recombines TRBV7-2 with TRBJ2-2; 7 bases fit TRBD2. V shed 6 bases, J shed 1 base, and the junction held 5 bases outside the gene matches. CDR1 and CDR2 from the germline V gene are SGHTA and FQGNSA. The CDR3 totals 15 residues. The CDR3 sequence: CASSSGLKNTGELFF. As DNA, the CDR3 is TGTGCCAGCAGTTCGGGACTAAAGAACACCGGGGAGCTGTTTTTT.

This clone appeared once. The chain has TRBV12-3 or TRBV12-4 and TRBJ2-7, with D possibly TRBD2 on 5 matching bases. The CDR3 consists of 13 residues. The V end lost 7 bases, the J end lost 5 bases, and 15 bases lay between the germline ends. The CDR3 region has the DNA TGTGCCAGCACGCAGAATGGGCGGGACGAGCAGTACTTC. Translation gives CASTQNGRDEQYF.

The V and J genes are TRBV6-6 and TRBJ2-7, with D perhaps matching TRBD1 (6 bases). Per the germline V gene, CDR1 is MNHNY and CDR2 is SVGAGI (reference sequence). This CDR3 has 16 amino acids. The V end lost 7 bases, the J end lost 3 bases, and 22 bases lay between the germline ends. In DNA form, the CDR3 reads TGTGCCAGCACCCACGGGACCTGGGCAGGGGACTACGAGCAGTACTTC. Encoded protein: CASTHGTWAGDYEQYF.

This chain links TRBV2 with TRBJ1-2; 7 bases map to TRBD1. Germline V gene lookup returns CDR1 SNHLY and CDR2 FYNNEI. J gave up 7 bases and V 4 bases, and 9 bases lay outside the gene matches. The CDR3 is made up of 14 amino acids. The CDR3 sequence: CASSAKTGSGGYTF. CDR3 bases: TGTGCCAGCAGTGCGAAGACAGGGTCCGGTGGCTACACCTTC.

The chain uses TRBV5-8 and TRBJ2-5; 12 positions agree with TRBD1. CDR1 is SGHTS and CDR2 is YDEGEE in the germline V gene. The ends lost 4 bases at V and 2 bases at J; junction bases unmatched: 12. The CDR3 loop spans 18 amino acids. CDR3 in amino acids: CASSPPPGQGAFQETQYF. The CDR3 DNA sequence: TGTGCCAGCAGCCCCCCACCGGGACAGGGGGCATTTCAAGAGACCCAGTACTTC.

The V call is TRBV7-2, the J call TRBJ2-2; 7 bases align to TRBD1. V lost 0 bases to trimming and J lost 5 bases; unmatched junction nucleotides: 6. Per the germline V gene, CDR1 is SGHTA and CDR2 is FQGNSA. The CDR3 covers 16 residues. The DNA for the CDR3 is TGTGCCAGCAGCTTAGCGGCAGGGGGTGGGACCGGGGAGCTGTTTTTT. Translated, it gives CASSLAAGGGTGELFF.

This clone was counted a single time. The chain couples TRBV19 to TRBJ1-5; 8 bases match TRBD1. This CDR3 is built from 16 residues. V lost 6 bases to trimming and J lost 5 bases; unmatched junction nucleotides: 12. Germline V gene sequence: CDR1 LNHDA, CDR2 SQIVND (reference sequence). This chain's CDR3 is CASRNPGQALHQPQHF. In DNA, the CDR3 is TGTGCCAGTAGGAATCCGGGACAGGCCTTGCATCAGCCCCAGCATTTT.

The chain carries TRBV3-1 (or the pseudogene TRBV3-2) and TRBJ2-7, with 11 bases lining up with TRBD2. CDR1 is LGHDT and CDR2 is YNNKEL in the germline V gene (reference sequence). This CDR3 has 15 residues. Trimming removed 2 bases from V and 5 bases from J; junction bases left unmatched: 5. Here the CDR3 reads CASSQLAGGRHEQYF. As DNA, the CDR3 is TGTGCCAGCAGCCAACTAGCGGGAGGACGCCACGAGCAGTACTTC.

The CDR3 coding sequence is TGTGCCAGCAGCTTAAACTTTTTAACCGTGAGGAACACCGGGGAGCTGTTTTTT. It yields the protein CASSLNFLTVRNTGELFF. This chain joins TRBV11-2 and TRBJ2-2, with D unresolved. V was trimmed by 2 bases and J by 1 base, leaving 17 bases between them. This CDR3 is built from 18 residues. Germline V CDR1 and CDR2: SGHAT, FQNNGV.

The chain combines TRBV29-1 with TRBJ1-2; 9 bases line up with TRBD1. V lost 1 base, J lost 7 bases, and 7 bases stayed unmatched. Germline V lookup: CDR1 SQVTM, CDR2 ANQGSEA. The CDR3 runs 14 residues. The CDR3 loop is CSVEGWDREGGYTF. CDR3 DNA sequence: TGCAGCGTTGAAGGTTGGGACAGGGAGGGTGGCTACACCTTC.

This clone was observed once. This rearrangement joins TRBV4-2 to TRBJ2-7, with 12 bases matching TRBD1. Germline V gene sequence: CDR1 LGHNA, CDR2 YNFKEQ. V dropped 0 bases and J dropped 4; count of bases not matched to a gene: 4. The CDR3 spans 16 residues. CDR3 coding DNA: TGTGCCAGCAGCCAAGAAGGGACAGGGGGCTGGTACGAGCAGTACTTC. Its translation: CASSQEGTGGWYEQYF.

The chain carries TRBV7-3 and TRBJ1-5, with D perhaps matching TRBD1 (6 bases). The CDR3 has 22 amino acids. Trimming cost V 1 base and J 0 bases, with 28 bases left between them. CDR1 SGHTA and CDR2 FQGTGA come from the germline V gene. CDR3 sequence reads: CASSLITPPTGYEAVSNQPQHF. In DNA form, the CDR3 reads TGTGCCAGCAGCTTAATTACCCCACCTACAGGGTATGAAGCGGTTAGCAATCAGCCCCAGCATTTT.

V gene TRBV5-8 combines with J gene TRBJ1-2; D is undetermined. Germline V lookup: CDR1 SGHTS, CDR2 YDEGEE. The CDR3 contains 13 residues. The ends were cut back, 1 base at V and 8 bases at J, with 12 bases in the middle. CDR3 nucleotides: TGTGCCAGCAGCTTGTCGTTGAGTTCCGGCTACACCTTC. Amino acid sequence: CASSLSLSSGYTF. The full variable domain, in which reference TRBV5-8 and TRBJ1-2 provide the parts outside the CDR3, is EAGVTQSPTHLIKTRGQQATLRCSPISGHTSVYWYQQALGLGLQFLLWYDEGEERNRGNFPPRFSGRQFPNYSSELNVNALELEDSALYLCASSLSLSSGYTFGSGTRLTVV.

The CDR3 loop is CASSPLTGVGGSYNEQFF. CDR3 in DNA: TGTGCCAGCTCACCCCTAACCGGGGTAGGTGGCTCCTACAATGAGCAGTTCTTC. This chain joins TRBV18 and TRBJ2-1, with D tentatively TRBD2 (5 bases). Germline lookup yields CDR1 KGHSH and CDR2 LQKENI. This CDR3 has 18 amino acids. The ends were cut back, 3 bases at V and 0 bases at J, with 18 bases in the middle.

The chain employs TRBV15 and TRBJ1-1, with a tentative D call TRBD1 (6 bases). In germline, CDR1 is LNHNV, CDR2 YYDKDF (reference sequence). This CDR3 comprises 14 residues. The V gene lost 1 base and the J gene lost 11 bases, with 17 bases spanning the gap. The CDR3 DNA follows: TGTGCCACCAGCAGAGGCATGGGGGCCCAAACTGCTTTCTTT. It encodes CATSRGMGAQTAFF.